This entry lists 12 T cell receptor beta chains sequenced from one sample in a study of cytomegalovirus exposure and HLA in healthy donors. The PCR used 60 Vbeta and 13 Jbeta primers. Generated by immunoSEQ multiplex PCR, the TCRdb table keeps only in-frame clones and is missing some. The sample has more than 65,000 clones, about 70% seen once. Sample: PBMCs. Receptors were obtained from a man between 35 and 55 years old in good health and CMV-seronegative.

This clone appeared once. The chain carries TRBV9 and TRBJ2-3; TRBD2 matches at 8 bases. V shed 3 bases and J 2 bases; nucleotides not matched to a gene: 8. The CDR3 extends over 16 amino acids. CDR1 and CDR2 (germline): SGDLS, YYNGEE. The CDR3 DNA is TGTGCCAGCAGCGACCCCCGGGGGGGAATCACAGATACGCAGTATTTT. It yields the protein CASSDPRGGITDTQYF.

This chain uses TRBV2 with TRBJ1-6; 7 bases fit TRBD1. Per the germline V gene, CDR1 is SNHLY and CDR2 is FYNNEI. J lost 5 bases, V lost 9 bases, and 7 bases had no gene match. The CDR3 loop spans 14 amino acids. The DNA of the CDR3 is TGTGCCAGGTCCTTGGGACAGAATAATTCACCCCTCCACTTT. Its translation is CARSLGQNNSPLHF.

The chain links TRBV19 to TRBJ2-7; 11 bases agree with TRBD1. From germline, CDR1 is LNHDA and CDR2 SQIVND (reference sequence). The CDR3 loop spans 14 amino acids. The J segment lost 6 bases and the V segment lost 5 bases, leaving 6 bases of the junction unmatched. In nucleotides, the CDR3 is TGTGCCAGTAGTGCTGGACAGGGGGCCTTCGAGCAGTACTTC. It translates to CASSAGQGAFEQYF.

V and J are TRBV19 and TRBJ1-1; no reliable D call. CDR1 is LNHDA and CDR2 is SQIVND in the germline V gene (reference sequence). V lost 3 bases to trimming and J lost 0 bases, with 5 bases between them. The CDR3 length is 13 residues. In nucleotides, the CDR3 is TGTGCCAGTAGTATTTACATGAACACTGAAGCTTTCTTT. Translated: CASSIYMNTEAFF. The full variable domain, its missing parts supplied by reference TRBV19 and TRBJ1-1, is DGGITQSPKYLFRKEGQNVTLSCEQNLNHDAMYWYRQDPGQGLRLIYYSQIVNDFQKGDIAEGYSVSREKKESFPLTVTSAQKNPTAFYLCASSIYMNTEAFFGQGTRLTVV.

The chain has TRBV27 and TRBJ1-5; 8 bases are a match to TRBD1. Germline-derived CDR1 and CDR2 are MNHEY and SMNVEV (reference sequence). The CDR3 length is 14 residues. The J segment lost 4 bases and the V segment lost 2 bases, leaving 1 base of the junction unmatched. CDR3 protein: CASSLDRGNQPQHF. Here the CDR3 DNA reads TGTGCCAGCAGTTTAGACAGGGGAAATCAGCCCCAGCATTTT.

DNA for the CDR3: TGTGCCTGGAGTGTAGGAACAGGGGTGCTCACTGAAGCTTTCTTT. It specifies CAWSVGTGVLTEAFF. The V and J genes are TRBV30 and TRBJ1-1; TRBD1 matches 7 bases. Unmatched junction bases numbered 8, after V lost 0 bases and J lost 4 bases. The CDR3 has 15 residues. The germline CDR1 and CDR2 sequences are GTSNPN and SVGIG (reference sequence).

The gene calls are TRBV27 and TRBJ1-2; D is undetermined. Per germline, CDR1 MNHEY and CDR2 SMNVEV (reference sequence). V dropped 3 bases and J dropped 7 bases, with 15 bases sitting between them. The CDR3 has 14 residues. The CDR3 region has the DNA TGTGCCAGCAGTTTGAGAGGTAGTTTGGCTGGCTACACCTTC. Encoded protein: CASSLRGSLAGYTF.

A single count supports this clone. The chain recombines TRBV5-1 with TRBJ2-2, with TRBD1 as a possible D gene (5 bases). CDR3 size: 14 residues. The germline gives CDR1 SGHRS, CDR2 YFSETQ. V gave up 4 bases and J gave up 2 bases, with 9 bases separating them. CDR3 protein: CASSGRANTGELFF. The CDR3 region has the DNA TGCGCCAGCAGCGGCAGGGCCAACACCGGGGAGCTGTTTTTT.

This clone was picked up one time. V and J are TRBV5-4 and TRBJ2-7, with 12 nucleotides matching TRBD1. The germline CDR1 and CDR2 sequences are SGHNT and YYREEE (reference sequence). V dropped 9 bases and J dropped 2; count of bases not matched to a gene: 9. This CDR3 has 15 residues. CDR3 sequence: CATGTGGLQAYEQYF. CDR3 coding DNA: TGTGCCACAGGGACAGGGGGCTTACAAGCCTACGAGCAGTACTTC.

The chain carries TRBV27 and TRBJ1-4; D is ambiguous. V was trimmed by 2 bases and J by 2 bases, leaving 12 bases between them. Per the germline V gene, CDR1 is MNHEY and CDR2 is SMNVEV (reference sequence). This CDR3 contains 16 residues. The CDR3 DNA is TGTGCCAGCAGTTTACGGGTCCCGGGGACTAATGAAAAACTGTTTTTT. As protein: CASSLRVPGTNEKLFF.

This clone was seen only a few times. The genes are TRBV30 and TRBJ1-5; unclear D gene. CDR1 and CDR2 from the germline V gene are GTSNPN and SVGIG (reference sequence). The V and J ends lost 0 bases and 5 bases respectively, with 17 bases between them. This CDR3 comprises 16 residues. In DNA form, the CDR3 reads TGTGCCTGGAGTGTACTCTTTAGCTTTGGCGATCAGCCCCAGCATTTT. It encodes CAWSVLFSFGDQPQHF.

This clone came up once. Here the CDR3 reads CASSLVQSNTGELFF. As DNA, the CDR3 is TGTGCCAGCAGTTTAGTACAATCGAACACCGGGGAGCTGTTTTTT. The rearrangement uses TRBV27 and TRBJ2-2; D call uncertain. CDR1 and CDR2 (germline): MNHEY, SMNVEV (reference sequence). This CDR3 comprises 15 residues. The ends were cut back, 2 bases at V and 0 bases at J, with 7 bases in the middle.